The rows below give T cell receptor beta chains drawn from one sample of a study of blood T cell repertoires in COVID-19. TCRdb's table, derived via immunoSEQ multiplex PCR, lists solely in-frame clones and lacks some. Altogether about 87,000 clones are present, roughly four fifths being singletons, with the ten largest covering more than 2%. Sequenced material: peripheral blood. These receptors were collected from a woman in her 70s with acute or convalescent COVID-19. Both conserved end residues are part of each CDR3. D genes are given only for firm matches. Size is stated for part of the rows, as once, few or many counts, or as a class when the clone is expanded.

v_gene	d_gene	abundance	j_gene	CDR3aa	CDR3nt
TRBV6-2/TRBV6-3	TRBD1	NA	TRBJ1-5	CASSYQGVSNQPQHF	TGTGCCAGCAGTTACCAGGGGGTCAGCAATCAGCCCCAGCATTTT
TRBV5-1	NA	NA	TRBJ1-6	CASRDYNSPLHF	TGCGCCAGCCGCGATTATAATTCACCCCTCCACTTT
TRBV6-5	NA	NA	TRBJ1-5	CASSYQGGSNQPQHF	TGTGCCAGCAGTTACCAGGGTGGGAGCAATCAGCCCCAGCATTTT
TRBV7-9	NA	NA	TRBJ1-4	CASSLALETEKLFF	TGTGCCAGCAGCTTAGCGTTGGAGACGGAGAAACTGTTTTTT
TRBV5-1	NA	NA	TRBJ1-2	CASSSRPRTESNLNYGYTF	TGCGCCAGCAGCTCCCGGCCGCGGACAGAGTCGAACCTTAACTATGGCTACACCTTC
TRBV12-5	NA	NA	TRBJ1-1	CASGLGVGEVTEAFF	TGTGCTAGTGGTTTAGGTGTCGGGGAGGTCACTGAAGCTTTCTTT
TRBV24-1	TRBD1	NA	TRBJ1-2	CATSDLTGGAQGYTF	TGTGCCACCAGTGATCTGACAGGGGGCGCGCAAGGCTACACCTTC
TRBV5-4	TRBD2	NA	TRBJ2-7	CASSLAGDYYEQYF	TGTGCCAGCAGCTTAGCGGGGGACTACTACGAGCAGTACTTC
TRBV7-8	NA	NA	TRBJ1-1	CASSEQGLNTEAFF	TGTGCCAGCAGCGAACAGGGTCTGAACACTGAAGCTTTCTTT
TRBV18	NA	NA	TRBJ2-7	CASSYSRTATEDEQYF	TGTGCCAGCTCATACTCCCGCACAGCGACGGAGGACGAGCAGTACTTC
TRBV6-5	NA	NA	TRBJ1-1	CASSYSLRIGNTEAFF	TGTGCCAGCAGTTACAGCCTGAGGATCGGGAACACTGAAGCTTTCTTT
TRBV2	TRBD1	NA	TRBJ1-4	CASTRTGMFEKLFF	TGTGCCAGCACCAGGACAGGGATGTTTGAAAAACTGTTTTTT
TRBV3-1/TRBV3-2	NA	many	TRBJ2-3	CASGGATSADTQYF	TGTGCCAGCGGGGGGGCCACTTCGGCAGATACGCAGTATTTT
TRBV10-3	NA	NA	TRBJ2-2	CAISEPTTVTGELFF	TGTGCCATCAGTGAACCGACGACAGTCACCGGGGAGCTGTTTTTT
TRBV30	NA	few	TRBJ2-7	CAWRGRGGSPYEQYF	TGTGCCTGGAGGGGGAGAGGAGGGTCTCCCTACGAGCAGTACTTC
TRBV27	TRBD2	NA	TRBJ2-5	CASSPLAGGEETQYF	TGTGCCAGCAGTCCGCTAGCGGGGGGGGAGGAGACCCAGTACTTC
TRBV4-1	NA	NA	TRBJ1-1	CASSDSQRGTEAFF	TGCGCCAGCAGCGACAGCCAACGTGGGACTGAAGCTTTCTTT
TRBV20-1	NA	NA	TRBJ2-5	CSAISGETQYF	TGCAGTGCTATATCCGGGGAAACCCAGTACTTC
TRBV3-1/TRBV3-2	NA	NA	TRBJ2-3	CASSQVGGDTQYF	TGTGCCAGCAGCCAAGTAGGCGGGGATACGCAGTATTTT
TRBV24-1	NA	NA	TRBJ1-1	CATSDPRQSSEAFF	TGTGCCACCAGTGATCCGCGACAGAGCTCTGAAGCTTTCTTT
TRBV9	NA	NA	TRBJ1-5	CASSVTSSLDQPQHF	TGTGCCAGCAGCGTGACTTCCAGCTTGGATCAGCCCCAGCATTTT
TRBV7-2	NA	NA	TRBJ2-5	CASSLAEAGWETQYF	TGTGCCAGCAGCTTAGCGGAGGCGGGTTGGGAGACCCAGTACTTC
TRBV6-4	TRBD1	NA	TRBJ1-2	CASSMGQGYGYTF	TGTGCCAGCAGTATGGGACAGGGGTATGGCTACACCTTC
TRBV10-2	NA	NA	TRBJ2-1	CASSGGRPVGAYNEQFF	TGCGCCAGCAGCGGTGGGCGGCCTGTCGGGGCCTACAATGAGCAGTTCTTC
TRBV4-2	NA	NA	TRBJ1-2	CASSQLGQTSLSNYGYTF	TGTGCCAGCAGCCAACTAGGACAGACGTCTCTGTCTAACTATGGCTACACCTTC
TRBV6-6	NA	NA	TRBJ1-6	CASSPTTNSPLHF	TGTGCCAGCAGTCCCACTACCAATTCACCCCTCCACTTT
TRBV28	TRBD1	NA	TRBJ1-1	CASSPGQGENTEAFF	TGTGCCAGCAGTCCGGGACAGGGGGAAAACACTGAAGCTTTCTTT